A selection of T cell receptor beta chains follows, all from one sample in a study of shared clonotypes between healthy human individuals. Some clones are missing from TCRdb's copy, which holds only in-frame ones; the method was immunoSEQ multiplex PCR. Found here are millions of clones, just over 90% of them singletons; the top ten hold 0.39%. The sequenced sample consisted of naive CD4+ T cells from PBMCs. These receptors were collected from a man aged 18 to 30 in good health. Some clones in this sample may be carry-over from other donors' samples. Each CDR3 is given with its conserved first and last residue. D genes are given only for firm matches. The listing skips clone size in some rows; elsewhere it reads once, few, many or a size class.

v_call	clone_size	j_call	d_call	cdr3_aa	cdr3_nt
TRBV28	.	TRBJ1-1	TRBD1	CASSLRGTGKAFF	TGTGCCAGCAGTTTAAGGGGGACAGGGAAGGCTTTCTTT
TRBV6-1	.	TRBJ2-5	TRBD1	CASSEGTGTGIGKTQYF	TGTGCCAGCAGTGAGGGAACCGGGACAGGGATCGGGAAGACCCAGTACTTC
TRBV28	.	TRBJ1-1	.	CASTPNSGLEDTEAFF	TGTGCCAGCACCCCCAATTCGGGGTTAGAGGACACTGAAGCTTTCTTT
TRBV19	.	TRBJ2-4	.	CASSSDGNIQYF	TGTGCCAGTAGTTCCGACGGAAACATTCAGTACTTC
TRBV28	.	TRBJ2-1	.	CASRRTAYNEQFF	TGTGCCAGCAGACGAACGGCCTACAATGAGCAGTTCTTC
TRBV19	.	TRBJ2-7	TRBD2	CASSSPPTSGTYEQYF	TGTGCCAGTAGTAGCCCACCGACTAGCGGGACCTACGAGCAGTACTTC
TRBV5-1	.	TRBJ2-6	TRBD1	CASSLLGQAPGANVLTF	TGCGCCAGCAGCTTACTGGGACAGGCCCCTGGGGCCAACGTCCTGACTTTC
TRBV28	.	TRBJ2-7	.	CASSFVGEWYEQYF	TGTGCCAGCAGTTTTGTAGGGGAATGGTACGAGCAGTACTTC
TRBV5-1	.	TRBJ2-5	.	CASSLEGTGRETQYF	TGCGCCAGCAGCTTGGAGGGGACGGGGCGAGAGACCCAGTACTTC
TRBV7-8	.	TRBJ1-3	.	CASSLAGLPAGNTIYF	TGTGCCAGCAGCTTAGCGGGGCTGCCGGCTGGAAACACCATATATTTT
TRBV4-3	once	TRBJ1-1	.	CASSRGTQNTEAFF	TGCGCCAGCAGCCGCGGGACCCAGAACACTGAAGCTTTCTTT
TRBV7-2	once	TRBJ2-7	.	CASSSPGQTSYEQYF	TGTGCCAGCAGCTCTCCTGGTCAGACGTCCTACGAGCAGTACTTC
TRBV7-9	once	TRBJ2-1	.	CASSFGNEQFF	TGTGCCAGCAGCTTCGGCAATGAGCAGTTCTTC
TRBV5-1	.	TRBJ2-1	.	CASSLAQGIDEQFF	TGCGCCAGCAGCTTGGCCCAGGGTATCGATGAGCAGTTCTTC
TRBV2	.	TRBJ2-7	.	CASSELRGYEQYF	TGTGCCAGCAGTGAACTACGAGGCTACGAGCAGTACTTC
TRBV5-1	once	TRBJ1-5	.	CASIIQASNQPQHF	TGCGCCAGCATCATACAGGCGAGCAATCAGCCCCAGCATTTT
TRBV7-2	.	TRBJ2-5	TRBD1	CASSPATGRSGETQYF	TGTGCCAGCAGCCCAGCGACAGGGCGTTCAGGAGAGACCCAGTACTTC
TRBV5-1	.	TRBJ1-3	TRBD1	CASSLTGTGGGNTIYF	TGCGCCAGCAGTTTAACCGGGACAGGGGGTGGAAACACCATATATTTT
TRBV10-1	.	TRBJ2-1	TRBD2	CASSESGGGWRDEQFF	TGCGCCAGCAGTGAGTCCGGGGGAGGGTGGAGGGATGAGCAGTTCTTC
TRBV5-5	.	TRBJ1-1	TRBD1	CASSWDRDTEAFF	TGTGCCAGCAGCTGGGACAGGGACACTGAAGCTTTCTTT
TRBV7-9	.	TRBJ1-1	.	CASSLVGSEAFF	TGTGCCAGCAGCTTAGTCGGTAGTGAAGCTTTCTTT